This T cell receptor beta chain was recorded in a study of shared clonotypes between healthy human individuals. The method was immunoSEQ multiplex PCR; TCRdb's version includes in-frame clones alone and lacks a portion of them. This sample has hundreds of thousands of clones; almost 97% occur once, and the top ten carry approximately 0.06%. The CDR3 spans 14 residues. The germline V gene has CDR1 SEHNR and CDR2 FQNEAQ (reference sequence). The germline V and J ends were trimmed by 5 bases and 2 bases, with 12 bases remaining between them. The sample taken for sequencing was naive CD4+ T cells sorted from blood. Subset given: CD45RA+ positively selected. The rearrangement joins TRBV7-9 to TRBJ2-5; D not resolved. This receptor was identified in a woman in her 30s in good health. CDR3 amino acids: CASSPYLVQETQYF. CDR3 nucleotide sequence: TGTGCCAGCAGCCCCTACTTGGTTCAAGAGACCCAGTACTTC.